Listed below are T cell receptor beta chains from one sample, sequenced in a study of CD8 T cell repertoires and HIV-1 epitope variants. TCRdb's table, derived via immunoSEQ multiplex PCR, lists solely in-frame clones and lacks some. The data show 80,000 to 95,000 clones, roughly 81% seen once. Sequenced: uncultured baseline CD8+ T cells from peripheral blood mononuclear cells (PBMCs). The receptors were gathered from a male donor with HIV. Both conserved end residues are part of each CDR3. Each record gives: clone size, D gene, CDR3 length, V gene, J gene, CDR3 DNA, CDR3 protein. A D gene is named only where the DNA matches it firmly. Clone size is not always given. Where it is, it says once, few, many or a class for expanded clones.

size: .; D: .; length: 15; V: TRBV6-1; J: TRBJ2-7; DNA: TGTGCCAGCAGTGAAGCCAGCAGACCCTCCTACGAGCAGTACTTC; CDR3: CASSEASRPSYEQYF
size: .; D: TRBD1; length: 16; V: TRBV19; J: TRBJ2-7; DNA: TGTGCCAGTAGTCAGACCATCGGGACAGGGAAGAGGGAGCAGTACTTC; CDR3: CASSQTIGTGKREQYF
size: .; D: TRBD2; length: 15; V: TRBV9; J: TRBJ2-1; DNA: TGTGCCAGCAGCGTAGCAGCGGGGGGGCTTAATGAGCAGTTCTTC; CDR3: CASSVAAGGLNEQFF
size: .; D: TRBD1; length: 15; V: TRBV7-9; J: TRBJ2-2; DNA: TGTGCCAGCAGACCGGGACAGGCGAACACCGGGGAGCTGTTTTTT; CDR3: CASRPGQANTGELFF
size: .; D: .; length: 13; V: TRBV6-5; J: TRBJ2-7; DNA: TGTGCCAGCCGACGGGGGCAGGGTCTCGAGCAGTACTTC; CDR3: CASRRGQGLEQYF
size: few; D: .; length: 14; V: TRBV5-5; J: TRBJ1-2; DNA: TGTGCCAGCAGCTTAGACAGTACTAACTATGGCTACACCTTC; CDR3: CASSLDSTNYGYTF
size: once; D: .; length: 16; V: TRBV10-3; J: TRBJ2-1; DNA: TGTGCCATCAGAGAACAGGCCGCTAGCTCCTACAATGAGCAGTTCTTC; CDR3: CAIREQAASSYNEQFF
size: .; D: TRBD1; length: 15; V: TRBV9; J: TRBJ1-3; DNA: TGTGCCAGCAGCTTCGACAGGGGGCCTGGAAACACCATATATTTT; CDR3: CASSFDRGPGNTIYF
size: .; D: .; length: 13; V: TRBV7-3; J: TRBJ2-1; DNA: TGTGCCAGCAGCCAGATTAGAAACGGTGAGCAGTTCTTC; CDR3: CASSQIRNGEQFF
size: .; D: .; length: 16; V: TRBV2; J: TRBJ2-5; DNA: TGTGCCAGCAGTGAAGCGCACACGGAGGGGCAAGAGACCCAGTACTTC; CDR3: CASSEAHTEGQETQYF
size: .; D: TRBD1; length: 17; V: TRBV28; J: TRBJ1-5; DNA: TGTGCCAGCAGATTCGACAGGGGGCCTTATAGCAATCAGCCCCAGCATTTT; CDR3: CASRFDRGPYSNQPQHF
size: once; D: .; length: 15; V: TRBV21-1; J: TRBJ1-2; DNA: TGTGCCAGCAGCAAAGCGCTACCGGGTACCTATGGCTACACCTTC; CDR3: CASSKALPGTYGYTF
size: few; D: TRBD2; length: 18; V: TRBV27; J: TRBJ2-2; DNA: TGTGCCAGCAGTAGGGGACTAGCGGGAGTGGGGGACACCGGGGAGCTGTTTTTT; CDR3: CASSRGLAGVGDTGELFF
size: .; D: .; length: 14; V: TRBV7-3; J: TRBJ2-7; DNA: TGTGCCAGCAGCTTATCCCCAGCTGACTACGAGCAGTACTTC; CDR3: CASSLSPADYEQYF
size: few; D: .; length: 16; V: TRBV5-8; J: TRBJ2-7; DNA: TGTGCCAGCAGCTTGCGCCTTTCTACTTCCAGGGCCGAGCAGTACTTC; CDR3: CASSLRLSTSRAEQYF